This T cell receptor (beta chain) was profiled in a study of blood T cell repertoires in COVID-19. About the research overall: The analysed material was cDNA or gDNA that came from T cells, B-cell-depleted T cells, or PBMCs.

Germline values: CDR1 SEHNR, CDR2 FQNEAQ (reference sequence). The V end was cut by 1 base, the J end by 5 bases, with 17 bases between. The CDR3 spans 16 residues. Assay used: immunoSEQ multiplex PCR; TCRdb lists only in-frame clones, some missing. Found here are about 250,000 clones, roughly 90% of them singletons; the top ten hold about 0.74%. The receptor was derived from a woman aged 30 to 39 with acute or convalescent COVID-19. Input material: peripheral blood. The rearrangement joins TRBV7-9 to TRBJ2-5; D not resolved. CDR3 coding DNA: TGTGCCAGCAGCTTAGGGGCCCAGGATTATGGGGAGACCCAGTACTTC. Its translation: CASSLGAQDYGETQYF.